The clone carrying this T cell receptor (beta chain) appeared a few times. The antigen remains undetermined. One heparinised blood draw, averaging about 120 mL, came from each donor. Staining for CD45RO/CCR7/CD25/CD127/CD95/CD27 allowed sorting of CD4+ naive, central memory, regulatory and stem cell-like memory cells. This specimen comes from a study of beta chain features in type 1 diabetes. General study points: TCRB CDR3s were moderately but significantly shorter in Type 1 diabetes patients in all four CD4+ subsets.

The sequenced template was cDNA made from the entire isolated RNA. An average near 3.57 million reads came from naive, central memory and regulatory T cell samples. Only in-frame clones appear in the TCRdb table, and some are missing; sequencing was by immunoSEQ multiplex PCR. The sample has about 650,000 clones; 12% are singletons. Germline V gene sequence: CDR1 SGHTA, CDR2 FQGNSA. The germline V and J ends were trimmed by 5 bases and 2 bases, with 9 bases remaining between them. This CDR3 comprises 13 residues. Sequences were obtained from naive CD4+ T cells from blood. The chain joins TRBV7-2 to TRBJ2-5; the D is unclear. The sequence came from a man aged 25-45 years with type 1 diabetes. In nucleotides, the CDR3 is TGTGCCAGCAGCCCTGGTCCTCAAGAGACCCAGTACTTC. Translated: CASSPGPQETQYF.